What follows are 15 T cell receptor beta chains derived from one specimen sequenced in a study of human T cells and chemical hapten exposure. The time point is: pre-sensitization, week 0. The treatment denotes: therapeutic diphenylcyclopropenone sensitization with weekly scalp DPC. TCRdb re-called the RACE reads with MiXCR, one entry per CDR3 protein. The sample has about 290,000 distinct CDR3 sequences; around 7% are singletons. The source was whole blood, collected in connection with sensitization to the hapten diphenylcyclopropenone (DPC). The receptors derive from a young man with alopecia areata. Some clones in this sample may be carry-over from other donors' samples.

The table lists this clonotype with a few counts. V is TRBV3-1 and J is TRBJ2-7; tentative D call: TRBD1 (5 bases). There are 13 residues in the CDR3. The V gene lost 3 bases and the J gene lost 7 bases, with 13 bases spanning the gap. Germline assignment: CDR1 LGHDT and CDR2 YNNKEL (reference sequence). Written as DNA, the CDR3 is TGTGCCAGCAGCCAGATGGCAGGGCGGGAGCAGTACGTC. Translation gives CASSQMAGREQYV.

The table lists this clonotype with many counts. The chain uses TRBV14 and TRBJ1-1; possible D gene TRBD1, 5 bases. Between the trimmed V and J ends, which lost 5 bases and 5 bases, there was a span of 12 bases. Germline-derived CDR1 and CDR2 are SGHDN and FVKESK. The length of the CDR3 is 13 residues. This CDR3 reads CASSRGAGTEAFF. The CDR3 DNA reads TGTGCCAGCAGCAGGGGAGCGGGGACTGAAGCTTTCTTT.

This clonotype was counted ten times or more. The V gene is TRBV12-3 or TRBV12-4, the J gene TRBJ2-5; 8 bases map to TRBD1. V was pared by 2 bases and J by 5 bases, with 7 bases of the junction left unmatched. The CDR3 spans 15 residues. In DNA, the CDR3 is TGTGCCAGCAGTTTAATGCAGGGGGCTCTTGAGACCCAGTACTTC. Translated: CASSLMQGALETQYF.

About this clonotype: Relative to the germline gene, one junction end is altered; a read error may explain this. The CDR3 DNA follows: TGCGCCAGCAGCTTAGAGACAGGCGAGTACACTGAAGCTTTCTTT. Translation gives CASSLETGEYTEAFF. The J gene is TRBJ1-1, the V gene TRBV7-9, with D possibly being TRBD1 (6 bases). The germline gives CDR1 SEHNR, CDR2 FQNEAQ (reference sequence). The CDR3 length is 15 residues.

The chain couples TRBV11-2 to TRBJ2-5, with D unclear. CDR3 length equals 14 residues. V lost 6 bases and J 3 bases, leaving 14 bases between the germline ends. Germline V gives CDR1 SGHAT, CDR2 FQNNGV. The CDR3 DNA reads TGTGCCAGCAGACCCATCGTAGGAAAAGAGACCCAGTACTTC. As protein: CASRPIVGKETQYF.

Points on this clonotype: A much bigger clone sits one base away, suggesting this may be a read error. V is TRBV9 and J is TRBJ1-2; D is ambiguous. Germline V gene data show CDR1 as SGDLS and CDR2 as YYNGEE. The CDR3 loop spans 13 amino acids. The V gene lost 3 bases and the J gene lost 14 bases, with 20 bases spanning the gap. The DNA for the CDR3 is TGTGCCAGCAGCGCAGCTGCTTCCCCGTTTATAACCTTC. Amino acids: CASSAAASPFITF.

This clonotype came up a few times. V and J are TRBV7-3 and TRBJ1-6; a possible D gene is TRBD1 (5 bases). The CDR3 is made up of 13 amino acids. Trimming stripped 10 bases from V and 8 bases from J, with 15 bases between. CDR1 SGHTA and CDR2 FQGTGA come from the germline V gene. Here the CDR3 reads CATNLRGDSPLHF. The CDR3 region has the DNA TGTGCCACCAACTTGAGGGGTGATTCACCCCTCCACTTT.

In its sample, this clonotype was seen a few times. The chain joins TRBV20-1 to TRBJ2-7; 8 bases align to TRBD2. Germline values: CDR1 DFQATT, CDR2 SNEGSKA (reference sequence). This CDR3 spans 13 amino acids. The V segment lost 6 bases and the J segment 5 bases; nucleotides outside the gene matches: 9. The CDR3 sequence: CSANRGGLDEQYV. For the CDR3, the DNA is TGCAGTGCAAATCGGGGGGGCCTCGACGAGCAGTACGTC.

In its sample, this clonotype was seen many times. V and J are TRBV2 and TRBJ2-7; possibly TRBD1 for D (6 bases). In germline, CDR1 is SNHLY, CDR2 FYNNEI. This CDR3 is 13 amino acids long. V was cut by 6 bases and J by 5 bases, with 14 bases left in between. The DNA of the CDR3 is TGTGCCAGCAGCCCGCAGGGGTTCCACGAGCAGTACGTC. Translated, it gives CASSPQGFHEQYV.

Details on this clonotype: This may arise from a read error, as a much more abundant clone is one base away. The V gene is TRBV7-8, the J gene TRBJ2-2; D might be TRBD2 (7 bases). Germline assignment: CDR1 SGHVS and CDR2 FQNEAQ. CDR3 length equals 14 residues. Deletions cut 5 bases from V and 6 bases from J, with 13 bases between. CDR3 DNA sequence: TGTGCCAGCAGCGGGCGGGGGCGAGCCGGGGAGCTGTTTTTT. It translates to CASSGRGRAGELFF. Variable domain in full (rest from reference TRBV7-8 and TRBJ2-2): GAGVSQSPRYKVAKRGQDVALRCDPISGHVSLFWYQQALGQGPEFLTYFQNEAQLDKSGLPSDRFFAERPEGSVSTLKIQRTQQEDSAVYLCASSGRGRAGELFFGEGSRLTVL.

This clonotype was seen more than once but under ten times. V usage is TRBV29-1 and J usage is TRBJ1-4; a possible D gene is TRBD1 (6 bases). The V end was cut by 3 bases, the J end by 8 bases, with 7 bases between. The CDR3 consists of 11 residues. Germline lookup yields CDR1 SQVTM and CDR2 ANQGSEA. The CDR3 spells CSVDQGEKLFF. The CDR3 coding sequence is TGCAGCGTTGACCAGGGGGAAAAACTGTTTTTT.

The sample holds a few counts of this clonotype. This chain links TRBV6-2 or TRBV6-3 with TRBJ1-1, with TRBD1 as a possible D gene (5 bases). Germline lookup yields CDR1 MNHEY and CDR2 SVGEGT. V was cut by 2 bases and J by 3 bases, with 10 bases left in between. The CDR3 is made up of 14 amino acids. This chain's CDR3 is CASSYNKGDTEAFF. The CDR3, as DNA: TGTGCCAGCAGTTACAATAAAGGGGACACTGAAGCTTTCTTT.

This clonotype was seen a single time. This chain connects TRBV12-3 or TRBV12-4 to TRBJ1-5; D is undetermined. The V end lost 1 base, the J end lost 7 bases, and 14 bases lay between the germline ends. The CDR3 sequence is 15 residues long. The DNA of the CDR3 is TGTGCCAGCAGTTTAGACGCGCGGGCCAAACAGCCCCAGCATTTT. Translation gives CASSLDARAKQPQHF.

The V call is TRBV11-2, the J call TRBJ2-7; D uncertain. The V and J ends lost 8 bases and 5 bases respectively, with 19 bases between them. Germline V gene lookup returns CDR1 SGHAT and CDR2 FQNNGV. The CDR3 sequence is 14 residues long. The CDR3 DNA is TGTGCCAGCGCTAAAGGAGTGGGTAGGGACGAGCAGTACTTC. Translated: CASAKGVGRDEQYF.

This clonotype occurred a few times. The chain is built from TRBV4-3 and TRBJ2-1, with a tentative D call TRBD2 (5 bases). This CDR3 spans 17 amino acids. V was clipped by 0 bases and J by 4 bases, with 16 bases between them. The germline V gene encodes CDR1 LGHNA and CDR2 YSLEER. The CDR3 is CASSQDWGATDYNEQFF. CDR3 nucleotide sequence: TGCGCCAGCAGCCAAGATTGGGGAGCCACTGATTACAATGAGCAGTTCTTC.